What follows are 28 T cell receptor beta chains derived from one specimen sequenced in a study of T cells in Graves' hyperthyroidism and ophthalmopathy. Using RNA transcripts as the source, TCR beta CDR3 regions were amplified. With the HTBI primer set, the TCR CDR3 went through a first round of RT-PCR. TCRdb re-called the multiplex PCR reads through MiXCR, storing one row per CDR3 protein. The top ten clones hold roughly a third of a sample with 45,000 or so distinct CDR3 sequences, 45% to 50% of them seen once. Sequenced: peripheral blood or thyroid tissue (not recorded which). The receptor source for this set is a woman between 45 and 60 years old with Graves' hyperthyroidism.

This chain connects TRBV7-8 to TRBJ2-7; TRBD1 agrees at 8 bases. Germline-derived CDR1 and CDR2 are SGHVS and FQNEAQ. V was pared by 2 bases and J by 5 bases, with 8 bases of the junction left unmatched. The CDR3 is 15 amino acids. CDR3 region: CASSLFDRGTDEQYF. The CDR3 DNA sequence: TGTGCCAGCAGCTTATTCGACAGGGGCACGGACGAGCAGTACTTC.

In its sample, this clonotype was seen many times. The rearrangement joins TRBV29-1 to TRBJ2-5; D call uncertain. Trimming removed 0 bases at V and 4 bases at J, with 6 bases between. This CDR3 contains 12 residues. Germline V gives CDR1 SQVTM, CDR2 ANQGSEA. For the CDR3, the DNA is TGCAGCGTTGAAGAGAATCGAGAGACCCAGTACTTC. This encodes CSVEENRETQYF.

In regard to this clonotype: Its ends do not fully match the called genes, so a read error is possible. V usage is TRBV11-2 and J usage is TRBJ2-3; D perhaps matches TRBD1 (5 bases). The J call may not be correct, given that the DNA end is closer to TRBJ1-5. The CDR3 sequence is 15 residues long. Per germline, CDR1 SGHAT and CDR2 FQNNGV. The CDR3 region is CAGSQGLASTDTQHF. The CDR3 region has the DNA TGTGCCGGCAGCCAGGGACTAGCTAGCACAGATACGCAGCATTTT.

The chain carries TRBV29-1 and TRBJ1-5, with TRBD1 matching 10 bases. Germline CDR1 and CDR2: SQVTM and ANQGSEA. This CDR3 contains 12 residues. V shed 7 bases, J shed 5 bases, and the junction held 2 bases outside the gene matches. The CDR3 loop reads CSAGQGDQPQHF. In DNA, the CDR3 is TGCAGCGCTGGACAGGGGGATCAGCCCCAGCATTTT.

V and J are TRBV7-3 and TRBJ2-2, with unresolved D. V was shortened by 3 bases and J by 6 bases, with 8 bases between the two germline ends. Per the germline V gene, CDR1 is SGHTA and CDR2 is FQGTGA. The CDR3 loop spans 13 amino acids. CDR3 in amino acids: CASSFSSAGELFF. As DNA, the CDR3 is TGTGCCAGCAGCTTCAGTTCTGCCGGGGAGCTGTTTTTT.

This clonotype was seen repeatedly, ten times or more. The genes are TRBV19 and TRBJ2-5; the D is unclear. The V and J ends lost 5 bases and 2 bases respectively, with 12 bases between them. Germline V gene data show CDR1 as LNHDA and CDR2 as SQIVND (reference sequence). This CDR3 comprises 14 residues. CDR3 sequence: CASSHSGQQETQYF. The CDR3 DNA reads TGTGCCAGTAGTCATAGTGGCCAGCAAGAGACCCAGTACTTC.

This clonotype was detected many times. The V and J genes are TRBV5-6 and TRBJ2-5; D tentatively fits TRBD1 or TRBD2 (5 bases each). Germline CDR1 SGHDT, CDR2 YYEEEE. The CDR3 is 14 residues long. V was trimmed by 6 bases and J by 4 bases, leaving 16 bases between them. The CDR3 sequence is CASTHRWDVETQYF. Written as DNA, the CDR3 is TGTGCCAGCACCCATCGTTGGGACGTAGAGACCCAGTACTTC.

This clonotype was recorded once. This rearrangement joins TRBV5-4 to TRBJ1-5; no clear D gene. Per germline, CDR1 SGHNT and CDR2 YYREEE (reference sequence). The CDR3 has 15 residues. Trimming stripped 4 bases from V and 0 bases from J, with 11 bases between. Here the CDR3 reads CASSTDPISNQPQHF. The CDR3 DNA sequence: TGTGCCAGCAGCACCGACCCGATTAGCAATCAGCCCCAGCATTTT.

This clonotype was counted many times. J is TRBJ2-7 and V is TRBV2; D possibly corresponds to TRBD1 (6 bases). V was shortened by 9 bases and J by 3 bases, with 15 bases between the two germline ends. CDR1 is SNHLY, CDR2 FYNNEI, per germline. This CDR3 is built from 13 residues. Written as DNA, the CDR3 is TGTGCCAGTTTTTCGACAGGAGGCTACGAGCAGTACTTC. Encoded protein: CASFSTGGYEQYF.

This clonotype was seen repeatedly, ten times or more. The DNA of the CDR3 is TGTGCCAGCAGCTTAGGACCTCTGGAGTTAGACGAGCAGTACTTC. Translating it yields CASSLGPLELDEQYF. The chain employs TRBV7-9 and TRBJ2-7; no clear D gene. CDR1 is SEHNR, CDR2 FQNEAQ, per germline (reference sequence). V was pared by 1 base and J by 5 bases, with 15 bases between. The CDR3 sequence is 15 residues long.

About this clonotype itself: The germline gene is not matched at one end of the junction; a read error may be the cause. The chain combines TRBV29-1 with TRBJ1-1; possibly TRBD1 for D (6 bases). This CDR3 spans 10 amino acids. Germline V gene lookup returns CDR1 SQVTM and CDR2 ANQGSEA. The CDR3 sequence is CSVAGDEAFF. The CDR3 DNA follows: TGTAGCGTAGCAGGGGATGAAGCTTTCTTT. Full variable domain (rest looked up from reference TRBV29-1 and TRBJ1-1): SAVISQKPSRDICQRGTSLTIQCQVDSQVTMMFWYRQQPGQSLTLIATANQGSEATYESGFVIDKFPISRPNLTFSTLTVSNMSPEDSSIYLCSVAGDEAFFGQGTRLTVV.

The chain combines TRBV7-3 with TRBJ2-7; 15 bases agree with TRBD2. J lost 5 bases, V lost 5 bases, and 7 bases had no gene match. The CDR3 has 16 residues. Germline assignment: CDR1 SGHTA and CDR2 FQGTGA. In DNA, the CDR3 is TGTGCCAGCAGCGCAGGACTAGCGGGAGGGCCCCACGAGCAGTACTTC. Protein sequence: CASSAGLAGGPHEQYF. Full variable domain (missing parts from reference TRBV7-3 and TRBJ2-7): GAGVSQTPSNKVTEKGKYVELRCDPISGHTALYWYRQSLGQGPEFLIYFQGTGAADDSGLPNDRFFAVRPEGSVSTLKIQRTERGDSAVYLCASSAGLAGGPHEQYFGPGTRLTVT.

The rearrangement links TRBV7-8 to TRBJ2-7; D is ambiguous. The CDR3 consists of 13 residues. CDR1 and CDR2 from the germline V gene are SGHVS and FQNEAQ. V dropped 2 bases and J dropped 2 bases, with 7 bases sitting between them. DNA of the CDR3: TGTGCCAGCAGCTTACGTATCGCCTACGAGCAGTACTTC. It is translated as CASSLRIAYEQYF.

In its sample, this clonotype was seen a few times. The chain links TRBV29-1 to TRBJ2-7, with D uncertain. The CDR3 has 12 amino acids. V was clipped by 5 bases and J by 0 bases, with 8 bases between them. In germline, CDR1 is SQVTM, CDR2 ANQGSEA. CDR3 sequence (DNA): TGCAGCGTTCGAAAGGACTCCTACGAGCAGTACTTC. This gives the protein CSVRKDSYEQYF.

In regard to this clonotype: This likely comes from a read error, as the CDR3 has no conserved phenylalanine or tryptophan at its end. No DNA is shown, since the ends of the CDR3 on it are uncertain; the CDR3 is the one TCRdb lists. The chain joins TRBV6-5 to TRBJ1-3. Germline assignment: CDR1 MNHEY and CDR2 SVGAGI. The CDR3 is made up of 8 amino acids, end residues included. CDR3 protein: CASSHYGS.

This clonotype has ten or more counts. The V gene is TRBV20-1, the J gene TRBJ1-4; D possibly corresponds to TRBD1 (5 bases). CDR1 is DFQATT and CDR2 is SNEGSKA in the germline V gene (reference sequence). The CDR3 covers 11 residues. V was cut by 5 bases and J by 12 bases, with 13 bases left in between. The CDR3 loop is CSADGGGQLFF. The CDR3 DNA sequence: TGCAGTGCTGACGGGGGGGGTCAACTGTTTTTT.

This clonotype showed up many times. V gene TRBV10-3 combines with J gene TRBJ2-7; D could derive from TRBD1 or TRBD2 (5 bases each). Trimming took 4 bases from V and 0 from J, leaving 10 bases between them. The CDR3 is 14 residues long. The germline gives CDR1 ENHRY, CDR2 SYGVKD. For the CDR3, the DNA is TGTGCCATCAGTGGGGACCCGGGCTCCTACGAGCAGTACTTC. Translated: CAISGDPGSYEQYF.

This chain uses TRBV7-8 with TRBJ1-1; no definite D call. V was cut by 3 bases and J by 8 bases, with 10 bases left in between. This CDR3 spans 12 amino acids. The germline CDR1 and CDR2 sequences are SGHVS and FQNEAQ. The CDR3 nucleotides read TGTGCCAGCAGCTTGCTAGGTCTAGAAGCTTTCTTT. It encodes CASSLLGLEAFF.

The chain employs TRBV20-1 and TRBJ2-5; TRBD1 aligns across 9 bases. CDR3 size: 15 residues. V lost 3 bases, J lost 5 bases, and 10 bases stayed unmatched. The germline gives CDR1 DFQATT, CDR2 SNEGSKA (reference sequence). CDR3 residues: CSARGGGTGYETQYF. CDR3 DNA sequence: TGCAGTGCTAGGGGGGGCGGGACAGGGTACGAGACCCAGTACTTC.

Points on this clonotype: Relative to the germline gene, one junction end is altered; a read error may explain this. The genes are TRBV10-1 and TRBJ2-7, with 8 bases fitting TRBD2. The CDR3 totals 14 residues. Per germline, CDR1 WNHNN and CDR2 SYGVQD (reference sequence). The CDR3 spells CASSSRLASYEQYF. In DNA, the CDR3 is TGTGCCAGCAGCTCCAGACTAGCGAGCTACGAGCAGTACTTC.

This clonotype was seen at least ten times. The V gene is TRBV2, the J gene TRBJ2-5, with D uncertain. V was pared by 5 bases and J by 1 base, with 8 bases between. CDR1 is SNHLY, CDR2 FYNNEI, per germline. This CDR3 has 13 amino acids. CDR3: CASSKNGQETQYF. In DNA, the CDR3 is TGTGCCAGCAGTAAGAATGGCCAAGAGACCCAGTACTTC.

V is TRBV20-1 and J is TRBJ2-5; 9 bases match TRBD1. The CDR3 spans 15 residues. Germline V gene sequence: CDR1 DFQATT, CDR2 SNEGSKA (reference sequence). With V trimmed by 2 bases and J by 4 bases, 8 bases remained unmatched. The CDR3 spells CSARRTGAPPETQYF. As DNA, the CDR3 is TGCAGTGCTAGACGGACAGGGGCACCCCCAGAGACCCAGTACTTC.

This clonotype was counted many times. The CDR3 is CASSLDNQPQHF. CDR3 nucleotide sequence: TGTGCCAGCAGCTTAGACAATCAGCCCCAGCATTTT. This rearrangement joins TRBV7-2 to TRBJ1-5; D unresolved. The CDR3 has 12 residues. V lost 1 base to trimming and J lost 3 bases, with 1 base between them. The germline gives CDR1 SGHTA, CDR2 FQGNSA.

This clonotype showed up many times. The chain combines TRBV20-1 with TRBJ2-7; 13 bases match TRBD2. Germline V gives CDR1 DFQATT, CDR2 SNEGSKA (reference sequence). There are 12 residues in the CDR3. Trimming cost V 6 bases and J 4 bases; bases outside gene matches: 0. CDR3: CSATSGRYEQYF. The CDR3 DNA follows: TGCAGTGCGACTAGCGGGAGGTACGAGCAGTACTTC.

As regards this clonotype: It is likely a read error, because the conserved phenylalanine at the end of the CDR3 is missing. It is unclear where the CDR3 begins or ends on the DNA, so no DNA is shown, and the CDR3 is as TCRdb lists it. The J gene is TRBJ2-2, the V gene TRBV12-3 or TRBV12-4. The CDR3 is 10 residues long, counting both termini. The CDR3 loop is CASSQRVEFT.

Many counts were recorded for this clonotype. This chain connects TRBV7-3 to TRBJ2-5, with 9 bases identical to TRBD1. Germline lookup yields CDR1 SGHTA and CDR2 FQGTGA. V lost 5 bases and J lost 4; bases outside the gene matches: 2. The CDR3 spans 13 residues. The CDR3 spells CASSRQGGETQYF. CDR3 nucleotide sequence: TGTGCCAGCAGCAGACAGGGGGGAGAGACCCAGTACTTC. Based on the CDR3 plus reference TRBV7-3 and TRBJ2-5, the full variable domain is GAGVSQTPSNKVTEKGKYVELRCDPISGHTALYWYRQSLGQGPEFLIYFQGTGAADDSGLPNDRFFAVRPEGSVSTLKIQRTERGDSAVYLCASSRQGGETQYFGPGTRLLVL.

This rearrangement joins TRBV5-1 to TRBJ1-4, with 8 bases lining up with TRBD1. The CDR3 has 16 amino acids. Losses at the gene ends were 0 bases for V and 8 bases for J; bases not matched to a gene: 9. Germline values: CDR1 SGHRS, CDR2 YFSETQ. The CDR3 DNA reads TGCGCCAGCAGCTTGGCCGGACAGGGCATAAACGAAAAACTGTTTTTT. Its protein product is CASSLAGQGINEKLFF.

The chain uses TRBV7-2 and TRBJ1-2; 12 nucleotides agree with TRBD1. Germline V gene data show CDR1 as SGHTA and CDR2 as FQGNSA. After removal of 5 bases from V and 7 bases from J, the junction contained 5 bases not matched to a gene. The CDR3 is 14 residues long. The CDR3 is CASSAGQGAVGYTF. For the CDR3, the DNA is TGTGCCAGCAGCGCGGGACAGGGGGCGGTTGGCTACACCTTC.